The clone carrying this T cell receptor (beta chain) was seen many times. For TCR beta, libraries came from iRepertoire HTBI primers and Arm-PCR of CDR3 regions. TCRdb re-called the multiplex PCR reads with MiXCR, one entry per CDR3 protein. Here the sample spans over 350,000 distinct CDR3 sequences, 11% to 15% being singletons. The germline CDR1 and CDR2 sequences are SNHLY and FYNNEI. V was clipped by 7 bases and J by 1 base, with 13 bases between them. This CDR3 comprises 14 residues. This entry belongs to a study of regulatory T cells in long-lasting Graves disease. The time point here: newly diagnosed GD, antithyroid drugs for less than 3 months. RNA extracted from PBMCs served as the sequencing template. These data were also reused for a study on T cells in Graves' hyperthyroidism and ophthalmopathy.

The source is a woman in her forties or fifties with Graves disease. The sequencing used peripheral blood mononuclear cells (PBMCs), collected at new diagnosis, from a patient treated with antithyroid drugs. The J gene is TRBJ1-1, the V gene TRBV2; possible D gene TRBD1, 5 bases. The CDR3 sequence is CASIFPRENTEAFF. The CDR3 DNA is TGTGCCAGCATTTTCCCCAGGGAGAACACTGAAGCTTTCTTT.